The entry that follows covers one TCR beta chain sequence. This entry is derived from a study of blood T cell repertoires in COVID-19. This CDR3 comprises 13 residues. Germline-derived CDR1 and CDR2 are KGHSH and LQKENI. V was clipped by 5 bases and J by 4 bases; unmatched bases: 3. Method: immunoSEQ multiplex PCR; TCRdb's copy keeps in-frame clones and lacks some. The sample has around 60,000 clones; about 83% are singletons. The chain couples TRBV18 to TRBJ1-1; 8 bases match TRBD1. Sequencing used peripheral blood. The sequence was obtained from a woman aged 80 or over with acute or convalescent COVID-19. CDR3 region: CASSSDRATEAFF. The CDR3 region has the DNA TGTGCCAGCTCATCGGACAGGGCCACTGAAGCTTTCTTT.